This T cell receptor (beta chain) was observed in a study of cytomegalovirus exposure and HLA in healthy donors. This clone was counted once. As yet, its antigen is unknown. Trimming removed 5 bases from V and 9 bases from J; junction bases left unmatched: 14. Germline-derived CDR1 and CDR2 are LNHNV and YYDKDF (reference sequence). The CDR3 has 16 residues. General observations from the study: Later analysis demonstrated an association between a missense DCLRE1C variant and TCR beta V- and J-gene trimming.

It was with 60 Vbeta and 13 Jbeta primers that the PCR ran. Profiled with immunoSEQ multiplex PCR; TCRdb holds only in-frame clones, not every one. The sample consists of approximately 140,000 clones, 75% to 90% of them appearing once. Sequencing used PBMCs. This chain joins TRBV15 and TRBJ2-7, with 12 bases that match TRBD2. The clonotype was recovered from a middle-aged woman in good health and CMV-seronegative. For the CDR3, the DNA is TGTGCCACCAGCGGAGGGGACGGACTAGCGGGGCTGAGGCAGTACTTC. Translating it yields CATSGGDGLAGLRQYF.